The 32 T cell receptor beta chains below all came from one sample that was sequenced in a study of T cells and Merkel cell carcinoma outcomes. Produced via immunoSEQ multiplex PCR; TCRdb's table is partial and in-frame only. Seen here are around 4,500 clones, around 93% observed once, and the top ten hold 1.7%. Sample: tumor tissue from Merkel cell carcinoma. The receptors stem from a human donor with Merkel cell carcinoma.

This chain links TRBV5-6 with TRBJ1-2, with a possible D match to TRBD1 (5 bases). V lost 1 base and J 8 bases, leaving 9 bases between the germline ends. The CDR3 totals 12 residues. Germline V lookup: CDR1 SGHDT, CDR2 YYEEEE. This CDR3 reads CASSLIAGGYTF. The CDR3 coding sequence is TGTGCCAGCAGCTTGATTGCAGGGGGCTACACCTTC.

CDR3 in amino acids: CASSRTGTAYGYGYTF. The CDR3 coding sequence is TGTGCCAGCAGTCGCACCGGGACAGCGTACGGCTATGGCTACACCTTC. The rearrangement links TRBV7-8 to TRBJ1-2; 7 nucleotides line up with TRBD1. V was pared by 6 bases and J by 4 bases, with 14 bases of the junction left unmatched. CDR1 and CDR2 (germline): SGHVS, FQNEAQ. This CDR3 is 16 amino acids long.

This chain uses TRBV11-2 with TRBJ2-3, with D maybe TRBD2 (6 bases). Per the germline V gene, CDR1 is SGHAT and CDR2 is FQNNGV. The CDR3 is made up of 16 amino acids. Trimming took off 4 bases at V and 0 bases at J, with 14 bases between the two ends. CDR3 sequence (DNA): TGTGCCAGCAGCTCGTTCGGGGGTCTTAGCACAGATACGCAGTATTTT. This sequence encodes CASSSFGGLSTDTQYF.

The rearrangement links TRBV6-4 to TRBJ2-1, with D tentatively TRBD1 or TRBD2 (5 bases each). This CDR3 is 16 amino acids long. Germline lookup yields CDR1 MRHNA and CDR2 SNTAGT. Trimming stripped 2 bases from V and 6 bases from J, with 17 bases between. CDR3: CASSDEGTPTPNEQFF. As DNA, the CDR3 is TGTGCCAGCAGTGACGAAGGGACCCCCACCCCCAATGAGCAGTTCTTC.

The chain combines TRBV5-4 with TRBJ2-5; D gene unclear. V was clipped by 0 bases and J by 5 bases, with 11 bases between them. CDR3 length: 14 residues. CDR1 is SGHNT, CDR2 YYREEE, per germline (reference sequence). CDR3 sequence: CASSLVPLGETQYF. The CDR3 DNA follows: TGTGCCAGCAGCTTGGTCCCCCTTGGGGAGACCCAGTACTTC.

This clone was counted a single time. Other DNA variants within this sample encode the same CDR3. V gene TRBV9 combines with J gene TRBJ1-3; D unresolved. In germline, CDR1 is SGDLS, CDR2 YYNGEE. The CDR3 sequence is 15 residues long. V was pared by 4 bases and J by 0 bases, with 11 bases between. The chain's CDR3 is CASSLVESSGNTIYF. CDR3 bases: TGTGCCAGCAGCTTAGTGGAGAGCTCTGGAAACACCATATATTTT. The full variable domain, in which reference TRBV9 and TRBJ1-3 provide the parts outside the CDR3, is DSGVTQTPKHLITATGQRVTLRCSPRSGDLSVYWYQQSLDQGLQFLIQYYNGEERAKGNILERFSAQQFPDLHSELNLSSLELGDSALYFCASSLVESSGNTIYFGEGSWLTVV.

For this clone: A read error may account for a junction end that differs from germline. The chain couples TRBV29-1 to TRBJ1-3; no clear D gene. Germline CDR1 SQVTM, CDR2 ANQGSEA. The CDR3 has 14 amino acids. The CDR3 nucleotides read TGCAGCGTTCAAGACTTGACCAGGGGAAACACCATATATTTT. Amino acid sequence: CSVQDLTRGNTIYF.

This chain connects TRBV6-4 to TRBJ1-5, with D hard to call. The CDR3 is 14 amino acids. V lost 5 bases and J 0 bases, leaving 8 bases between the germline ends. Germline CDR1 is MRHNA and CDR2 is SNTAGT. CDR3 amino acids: CASSQEFSNQPQHF. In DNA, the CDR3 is TGTGCCAGCAGTCAGGAATTTAGCAATCAGCCCCAGCATTTT.

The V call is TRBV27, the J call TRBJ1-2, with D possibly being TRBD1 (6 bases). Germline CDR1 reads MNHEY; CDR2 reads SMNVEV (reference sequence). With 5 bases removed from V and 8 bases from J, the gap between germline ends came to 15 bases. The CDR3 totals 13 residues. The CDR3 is CASSLGGSGGYTF. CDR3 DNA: TGTGCCAGCAGTCTAGGGGGTTCGGGCGGCTACACCTTC.

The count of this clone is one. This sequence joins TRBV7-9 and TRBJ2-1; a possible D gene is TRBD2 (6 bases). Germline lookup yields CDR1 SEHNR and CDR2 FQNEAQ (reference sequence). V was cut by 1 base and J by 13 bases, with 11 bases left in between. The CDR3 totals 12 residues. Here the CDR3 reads CASSLVNSGQFF. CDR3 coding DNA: TGTGCCAGCAGCTTAGTGAATAGCGGACAGTTCTTC.

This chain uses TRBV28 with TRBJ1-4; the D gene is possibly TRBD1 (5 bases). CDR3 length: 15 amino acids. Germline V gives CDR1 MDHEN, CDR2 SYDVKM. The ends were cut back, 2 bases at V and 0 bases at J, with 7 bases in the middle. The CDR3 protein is CASSLPGATNEKLFF. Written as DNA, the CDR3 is TGTGCCAGCAGTTTACCGGGGGCAACTAATGAAAAACTGTTTTTT.

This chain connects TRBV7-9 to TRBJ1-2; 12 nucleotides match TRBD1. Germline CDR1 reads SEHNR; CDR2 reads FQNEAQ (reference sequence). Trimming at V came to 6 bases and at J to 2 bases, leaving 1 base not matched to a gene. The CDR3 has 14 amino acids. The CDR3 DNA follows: TGTGCCAGCAGGGGACAGGGGGCGAACTATGGCTACACCTTC. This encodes CASRGQGANYGYTF.

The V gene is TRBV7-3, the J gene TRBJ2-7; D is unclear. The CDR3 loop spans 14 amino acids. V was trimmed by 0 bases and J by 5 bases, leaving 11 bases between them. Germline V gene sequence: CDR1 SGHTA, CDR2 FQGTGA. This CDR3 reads CASSLTHLSHEQYF. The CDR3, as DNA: TGTGCCAGCAGCTTAACCCATCTTTCGCACGAGCAGTACTTC.

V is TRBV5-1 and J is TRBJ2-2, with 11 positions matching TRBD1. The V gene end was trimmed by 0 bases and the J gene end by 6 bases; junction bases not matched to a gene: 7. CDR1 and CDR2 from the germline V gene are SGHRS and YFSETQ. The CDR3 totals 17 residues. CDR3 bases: TGCGCCAGCAGCTTGGCCCGGACAGGGGGCAACGCCGGGGAGCTGTTTTTT. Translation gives CASSLARTGGNAGELFF. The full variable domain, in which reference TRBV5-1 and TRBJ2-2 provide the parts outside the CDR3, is KAGVTQTPRYLIKTRGQQVTLSCSPISGHRSVSWYQQTPGQGLQFLFEYFSETQRNKGNFPGRFSGRQFSNSRSEMNVSTLELGDSALYLCASSLARTGGNAGELFFGEGSRLTVL.

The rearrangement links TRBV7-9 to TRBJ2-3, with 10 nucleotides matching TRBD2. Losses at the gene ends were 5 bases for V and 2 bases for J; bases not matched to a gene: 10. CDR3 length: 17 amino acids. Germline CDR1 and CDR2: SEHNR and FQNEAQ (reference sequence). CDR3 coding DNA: TGTGCCAGCAGCCCGCCGACTAGCGGGTTTCACACAGATACGCAGTATTTT. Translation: CASSPPTSGFHTDTQYF.

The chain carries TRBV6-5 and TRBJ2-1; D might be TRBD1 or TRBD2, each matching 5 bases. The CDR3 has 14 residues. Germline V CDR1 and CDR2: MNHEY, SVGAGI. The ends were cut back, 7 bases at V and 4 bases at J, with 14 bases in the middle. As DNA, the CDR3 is TGTGCCAGCAAGGTGGCCAGGGAGTACAATGAGCAGTTCTTC. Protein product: CASKVAREYNEQFF.

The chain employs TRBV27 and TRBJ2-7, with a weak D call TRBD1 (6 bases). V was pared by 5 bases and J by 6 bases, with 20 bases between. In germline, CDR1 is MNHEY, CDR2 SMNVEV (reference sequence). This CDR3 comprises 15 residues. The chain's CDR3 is CASSPTGTNPSEQYF. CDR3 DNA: TGTGCCAGCAGTCCGACCGGGACAAACCCTTCCGAGCAGTACTTC.

The CDR3 spells CASSYRNTEAFF. CDR3 sequence (DNA): TGTGCCAGCAGTTACAGGAACACTGAAGCTTTCTTT. The chain has TRBV6-5 and TRBJ1-1; no definite D call. CDR1 and CDR2 from the germline V gene are MNHEY and SVGAGI. The CDR3 covers 12 residues. V shed 2 bases and J shed 1 base, with 2 bases lying between them.

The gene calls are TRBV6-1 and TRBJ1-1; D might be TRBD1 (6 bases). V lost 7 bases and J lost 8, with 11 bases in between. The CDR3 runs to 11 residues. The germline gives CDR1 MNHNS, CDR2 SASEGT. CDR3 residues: CASTRDREAFF. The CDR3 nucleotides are TGTGCCAGCACCAGAGACAGGGAAGCTTTCTTT.

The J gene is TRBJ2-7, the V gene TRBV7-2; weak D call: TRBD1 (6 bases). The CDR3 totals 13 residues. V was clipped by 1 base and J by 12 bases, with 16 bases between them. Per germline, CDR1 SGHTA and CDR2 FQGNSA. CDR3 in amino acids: CASSLDPQGKWYF. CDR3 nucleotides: TGTGCCAGCAGCTTAGATCCCCAGGGGAAGTGGTACTTC.

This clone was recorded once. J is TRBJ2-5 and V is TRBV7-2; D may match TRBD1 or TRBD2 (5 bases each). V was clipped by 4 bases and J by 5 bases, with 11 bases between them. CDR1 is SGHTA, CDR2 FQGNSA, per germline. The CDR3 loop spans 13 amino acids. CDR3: CASSSSRAETQYF. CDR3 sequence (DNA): TGTGCCAGCAGCTCTAGCAGGGCGGAGACCCAGTACTTC.

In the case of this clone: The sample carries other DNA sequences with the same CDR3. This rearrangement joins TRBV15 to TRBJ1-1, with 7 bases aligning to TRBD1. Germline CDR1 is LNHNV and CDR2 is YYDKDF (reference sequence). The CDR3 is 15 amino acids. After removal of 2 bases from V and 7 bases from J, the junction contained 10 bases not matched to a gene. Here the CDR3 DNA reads TGTGCCACCAGCAGAAACTCGCAGGGGGGGTATGAAGCTTTCTTT. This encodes CATSRNSQGGYEAFF. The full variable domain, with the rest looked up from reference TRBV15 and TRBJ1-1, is DAMVIQNPRYQVTQFGKPVTLSCSQTLNHNVMYWYQQKSSQAPKLLFHYYDKDFNNEADTPDNFQSRRPNTSFCFLDIRSPGLGDTAMYLCATSRNSQGGYEAFFGQGTRLTVV.

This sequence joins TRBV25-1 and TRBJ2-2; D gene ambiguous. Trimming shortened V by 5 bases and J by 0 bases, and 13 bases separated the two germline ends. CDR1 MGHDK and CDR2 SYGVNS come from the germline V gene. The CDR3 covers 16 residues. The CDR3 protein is CASSSTRSANTGELFF. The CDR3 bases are TGTGCCAGCAGTAGTACTCGATCCGCGAACACCGGGGAGCTGTTTTTT.

For the CDR3, the DNA is TGTGCCAGCAGTTACTCTAGACAGGGCTATGGCTACACCTTC. Translating gives CASSYSRQGYGYTF. The chain joins TRBV6-5 to TRBJ1-2; 7 nucleotides align to TRBD1. The junction had 2 bases not matched to a gene; V was cut back by 0 bases and J by 4 bases. CDR1 and CDR2 from the germline V gene are MNHEY and SVGAGI. This CDR3 is built from 14 residues.

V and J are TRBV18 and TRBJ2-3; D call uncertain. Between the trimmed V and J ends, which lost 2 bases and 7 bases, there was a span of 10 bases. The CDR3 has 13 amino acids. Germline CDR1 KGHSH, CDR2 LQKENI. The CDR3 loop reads CASSPGVGNTQYF. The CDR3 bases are TGTGCCAGCTCACCAGGAGTGGGAAATACGCAGTATTTT.

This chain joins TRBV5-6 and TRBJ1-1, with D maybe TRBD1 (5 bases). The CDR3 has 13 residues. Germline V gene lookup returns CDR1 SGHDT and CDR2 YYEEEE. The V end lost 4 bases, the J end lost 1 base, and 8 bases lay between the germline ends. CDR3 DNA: TGTGCCAGCAGCCGGGACCAGAACACTGAAGCTTTCTTT. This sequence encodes CASSRDQNTEAFF.

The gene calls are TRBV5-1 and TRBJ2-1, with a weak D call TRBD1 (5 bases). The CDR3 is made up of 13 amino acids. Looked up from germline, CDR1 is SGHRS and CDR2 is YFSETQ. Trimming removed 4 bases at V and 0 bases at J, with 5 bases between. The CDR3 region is CASSQGSYNEQFF. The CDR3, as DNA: TGCGCCAGCAGCCAGGGCTCCTACAATGAGCAGTTCTTC.

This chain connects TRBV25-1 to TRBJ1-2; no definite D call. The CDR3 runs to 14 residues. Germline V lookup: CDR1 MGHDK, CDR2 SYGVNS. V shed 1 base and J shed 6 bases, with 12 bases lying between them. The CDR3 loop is CASSESLQWDGYTF. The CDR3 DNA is TGTGCCAGCAGTGAATCTCTCCAATGGGATGGCTACACCTTC.

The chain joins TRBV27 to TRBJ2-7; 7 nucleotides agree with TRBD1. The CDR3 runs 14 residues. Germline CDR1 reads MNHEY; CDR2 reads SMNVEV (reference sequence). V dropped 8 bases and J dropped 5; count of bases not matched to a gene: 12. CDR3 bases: TGTGCCAGCGCGGCAGACAGGGCTCGTCACGAGCAGTACTTC. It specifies CASAADRARHEQYF.

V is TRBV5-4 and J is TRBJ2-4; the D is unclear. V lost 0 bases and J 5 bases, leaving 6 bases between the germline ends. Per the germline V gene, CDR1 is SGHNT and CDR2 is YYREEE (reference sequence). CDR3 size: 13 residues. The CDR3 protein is CASSLEIENIQYF. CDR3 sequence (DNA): TGTGCCAGCAGCTTGGAAATCGAAAACATTCAGTACTTC.

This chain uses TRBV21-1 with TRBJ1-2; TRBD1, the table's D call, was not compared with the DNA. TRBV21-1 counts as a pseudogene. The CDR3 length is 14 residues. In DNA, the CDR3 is TGTGCCAGCAGCAAAGTGAGGGGGCTTCATGGCTACACCTTC. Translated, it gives CASSKVRGLHGYTF.

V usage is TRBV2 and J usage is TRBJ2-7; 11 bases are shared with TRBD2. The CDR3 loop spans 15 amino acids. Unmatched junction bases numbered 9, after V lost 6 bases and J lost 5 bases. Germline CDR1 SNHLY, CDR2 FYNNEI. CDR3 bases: TGTGCCAGCAGGCCCTCCCTAGCGGGGGGCCACGAGCAGTACTTC. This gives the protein CASRPSLAGGHEQYF.